This TCR beta chain was observed in a study of cytomegalovirus exposure and HLA in healthy donors. The PCR used 60 Vbeta and 13 Jbeta primers. TCRdb keeps only in-frame clones here, not all; method: immunoSEQ multiplex PCR. The table records 70,000 to 95,000 clones, approximately 84% of them present only once. Study results and limitations: A missense variant in DCLRE1C was later tied to TCR beta V- and J-gene trimming. Sequencing artifact likely explains a cluster of highly shared sequence variants.

A single count supports this clone. Its antigen is still unknown. Per germline, CDR1 MNHEY and CDR2 SVGAGI. The CDR3 contains 14 residues. The V gene end was trimmed by 5 bases and the J gene end by 8 bases; junction bases not matched to a gene: 8. Sequenced sample: PBMCs. The clonotype originates from a young woman in good health and CMV-seropositive. The rearrangement uses TRBV6-5 and TRBJ1-4, with 7 bases fitting TRBD1. Here the CDR3 DNA reads TGTGCCAGCAGTGAAGGCGGAGGGGGCGAAAAACTGTTTTTT. As protein: CASSEGGGGEKLFF.